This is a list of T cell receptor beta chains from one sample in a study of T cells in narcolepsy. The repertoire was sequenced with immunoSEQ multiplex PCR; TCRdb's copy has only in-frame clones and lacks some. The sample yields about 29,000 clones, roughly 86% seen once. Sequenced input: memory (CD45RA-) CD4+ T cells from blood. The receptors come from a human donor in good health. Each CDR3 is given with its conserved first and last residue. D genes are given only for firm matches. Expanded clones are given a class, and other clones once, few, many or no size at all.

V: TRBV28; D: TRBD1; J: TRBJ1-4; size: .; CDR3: CASNRSGTGSEKLFF; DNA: TGTGCCAGCAATCGATCCGGGACAGGTAGTGAAAAACTGTTTTTT
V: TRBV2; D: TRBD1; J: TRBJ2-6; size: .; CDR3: CASKQGASVGGANVLTF; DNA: TGTGCCAGCAAACAGGGGGCCTCCGTTGGTGGGGCCAACGTCCTGACTTTC
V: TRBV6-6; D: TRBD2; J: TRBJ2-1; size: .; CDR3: CASSYSGGPYNEQFF; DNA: TGTGCCAGCAGTTACAGCGGGGGGCCTTACAATGAGCAGTTCTTC
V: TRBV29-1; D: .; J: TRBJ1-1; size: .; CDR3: CSATQGWAFF; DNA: TGCAGCGCGACCCAAGGGTGGGCTTTCTTT
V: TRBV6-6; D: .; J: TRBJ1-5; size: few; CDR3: CASGQRGNQPQHF; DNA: TGTGCCAGCGGACAAAGGGGGAATCAGCCCCAGCATTTT
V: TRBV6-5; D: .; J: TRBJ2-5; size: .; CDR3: CASSYYAQGGVEAQYF; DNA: TGTGCCAGCAGTTATTACGCCCAAGGGGGGGTCGAGGCCCAGTACTTC
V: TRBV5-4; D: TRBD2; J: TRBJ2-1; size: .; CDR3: CASSLRVLGAGVRNEQFF; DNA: TGTGCCAGCAGCTTAAGAGTGCTAGGGGCGGGAGTTAGGAATGAGCAGTTCTTC
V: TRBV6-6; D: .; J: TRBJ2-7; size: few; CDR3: CASRHSRGEQYF; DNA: TGTGCCAGCAGACACTCTAGGGGCGAGCAGTACTTC
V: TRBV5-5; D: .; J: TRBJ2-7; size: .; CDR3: CASSFGSLGSYEQYF; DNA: TGTGCCAGCAGCTTCGGGAGCCTAGGCTCCTACGAGCAGTACTTC
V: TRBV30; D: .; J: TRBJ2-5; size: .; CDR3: CAWSPSGRFQETQYF; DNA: TGTGCCTGGAGTCCTTCAGGCAGGTTTCAAGAGACCCAGTACTTC
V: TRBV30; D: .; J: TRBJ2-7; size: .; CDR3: CAWRDADAGQYF; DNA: TGTGCCTGGAGGGACGCAGACGCAGGGCAGTACTTC
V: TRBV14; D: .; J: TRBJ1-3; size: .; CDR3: CASSQVGGESGNTIYF; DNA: TGTGCCAGCAGCCAAGTCGGGGGAGAATCTGGAAACACCATATATTTT
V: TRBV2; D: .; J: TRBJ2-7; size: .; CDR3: CASKVARWYEQYF; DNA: TGTGCCAGCAAAGTAGCGAGGTGGTACGAGCAGTACTTC
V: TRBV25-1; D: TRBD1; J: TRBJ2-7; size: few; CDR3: CASSESYPSGQGTYEQYF; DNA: TGTGCCAGCAGTGAATCGTACCCTTCAGGACAGGGAACCTACGAGCAGTACTTC
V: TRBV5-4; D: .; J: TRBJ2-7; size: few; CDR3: CASSLEVGRPDQYF; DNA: TGTGCCAGCAGCTTGGAAGTGGGACGACCCGATCAGTACTTC
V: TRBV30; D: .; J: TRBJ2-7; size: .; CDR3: CAELQDHEQYF; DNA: TGTGCGGAGTTACAGGACCACGAGCAGTACTTC
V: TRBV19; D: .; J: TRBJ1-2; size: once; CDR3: CASSILGMNYGYTF; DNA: TGTGCCAGTAGTATACTAGGAATGAACTATGGCTACACCTTC
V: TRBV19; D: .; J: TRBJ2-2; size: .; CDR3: CATFQGAAVNTGELFF; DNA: TGTGCCACCTTCCAGGGTGCGGCGGTGAACACCGGGGAGCTGTTTTTT
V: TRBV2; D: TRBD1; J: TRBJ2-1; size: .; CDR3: CASSARDRGLDEQFF; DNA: TGTGCCAGCAGTGCGAGGGACAGAGGTTTGGATGAGCAGTTCTTC
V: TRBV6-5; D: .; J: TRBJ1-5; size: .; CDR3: CASSQGSNQPQHF; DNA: TGTGCCAGCAGTCAAGGAAGCAATCAGCCCCAGCATTTT
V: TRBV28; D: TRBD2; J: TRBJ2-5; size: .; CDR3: CASSLVAGGRETQYF; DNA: TGTGCCAGCAGTTTAGTAGCGGGAGGAAGGGAGACCCAGTACTTC
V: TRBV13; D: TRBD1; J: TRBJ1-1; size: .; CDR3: CASSLASGQTEAFF; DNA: TGTGCCAGCAGCTTAGCCTCGGGACAGACTGAAGCTTTCTTT
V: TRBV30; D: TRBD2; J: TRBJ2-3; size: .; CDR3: CAWTPGGADTQYF; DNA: TGTGCCTGGACCCCCGGGGGGGCAGATACGCAGTATTTT
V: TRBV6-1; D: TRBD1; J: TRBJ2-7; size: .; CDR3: CASSPQRQGSEQYF; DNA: TGTGCCAGCAGTCCCCAAAGACAGGGCTCCGAGCAGTACTTC
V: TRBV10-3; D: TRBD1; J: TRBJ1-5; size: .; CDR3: CATVPGQGLGNQPQHF; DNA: TGTGCCACCGTCCCGGGACAGGGTTTGGGCAATCAGCCCCAGCATTTT
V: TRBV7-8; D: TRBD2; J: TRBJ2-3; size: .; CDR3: CASSLGTREADTQYF; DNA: TGTGCCAGCAGCTTAGGGACTAGGGAGGCAGATACGCAGTATTTT
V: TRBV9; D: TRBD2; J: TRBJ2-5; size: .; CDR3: CASSLGGTQETQYF; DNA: TGTGCCAGCAGCCTCGGGGGGACCCAAGAGACCCAGTACTTC
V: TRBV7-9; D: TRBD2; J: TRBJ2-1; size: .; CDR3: CASSFREARRPEQFF; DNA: TGTGCCAGCAGCTTTCGGGAGGCACGCCGGCCTGAGCAGTTCTTC
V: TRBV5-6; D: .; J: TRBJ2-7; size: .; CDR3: CASSGGSGSPYEQYF; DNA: TGTGCCAGCAGCGGGGGAAGCGGGTCCCCCTACGAGCAGTACTTC
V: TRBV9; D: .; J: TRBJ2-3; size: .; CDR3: CASSVVGLHTDTQYF; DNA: TGTGCCAGCAGCGTAGTAGGACTACACACAGATACGCAGTATTTT
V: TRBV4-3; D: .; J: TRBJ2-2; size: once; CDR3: CASSQGREFANTGELFF; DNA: TGCGCCAGCAGCCAAGGCCGGGAGTTCGCGAACACCGGGGAGCTGTTTTTT
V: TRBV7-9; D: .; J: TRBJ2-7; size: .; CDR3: CASSLSTSSSYEQYF; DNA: TGTGCCAGCAGCTTAAGCACCTCCAGCTCCTACGAGCAGTACTTC
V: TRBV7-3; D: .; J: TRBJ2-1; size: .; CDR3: CASSLGGFRSYNEQFF; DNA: TGTGCCAGCAGCTTAGGGGGGTTTCGCTCCTACAATGAGCAGTTCTTC
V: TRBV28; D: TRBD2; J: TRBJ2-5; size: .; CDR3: CASTPSGGLETQYF; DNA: TGTGCCAGCACCCCCTCGGGAGGGCTCGAGACCCAGTACTTC
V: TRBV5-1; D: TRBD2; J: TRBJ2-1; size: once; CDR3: CASSFGLAGPNEQFF; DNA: TGCGCCAGCAGCTTCGGACTAGCGGGCCCCAATGAGCAGTTCTTC
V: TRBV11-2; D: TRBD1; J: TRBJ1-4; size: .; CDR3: CASSSQGGYGNEKLFF; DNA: TGTGCCAGCAGCTCTCAGGGGGGATATGGGAATGAAAAACTGTTTTTT
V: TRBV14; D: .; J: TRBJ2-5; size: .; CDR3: CASSQTRLGEQYF; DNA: TGTGCCAGCAGCCAAACGAGGCTCGGGGAGCAGTACTTC
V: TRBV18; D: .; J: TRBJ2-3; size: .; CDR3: CASSPLGTLPTDTQYF; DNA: TGTGCCAGCTCACCCCTTGGGACCCTACCCACTGACACGCAGTATTTT
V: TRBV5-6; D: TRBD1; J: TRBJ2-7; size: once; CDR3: CASSMTRDRGYEQYF; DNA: TGTGCCAGCAGCATGACTCGAGACAGGGGCTACGAGCAGTACTTC
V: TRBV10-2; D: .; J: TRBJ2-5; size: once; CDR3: CASNWAGAAQETQYF; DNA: TGCGCCAGCAATTGGGCAGGGGCGGCCCAAGAGACCCAGTACTTC
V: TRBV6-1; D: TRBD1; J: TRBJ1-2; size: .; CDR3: CASSESTGPNYGYTF; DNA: TGTGCCAGCAGTGAATCGACAGGGCCCAACTATGGCTACACCTTC
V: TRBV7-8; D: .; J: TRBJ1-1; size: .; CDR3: CASSLARGFGRPKNTEAFF; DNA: TGTGCCAGCAGCTTAGCGAGGGGTTTTGGCAGGCCTAAGAACACTGAAGCTTTCTTT
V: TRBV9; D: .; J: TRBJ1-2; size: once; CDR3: CASSVYAGADYGYTF; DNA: TGTGCCAGCAGCGTTTATGCGGGAGCGGACTATGGCTACACCTTC
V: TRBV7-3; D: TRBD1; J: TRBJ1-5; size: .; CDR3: CASSAYLTGGMTSNQPQHF; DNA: TGTGCCAGCAGCGCCTACCTAACAGGGGGCATGACAAGCAATCAGCCCCAGCATTTT